A single sample is the source of the 25 T cell receptor beta chains below, sequenced in a study of blood T cell repertoires in COVID-19. Profiling relied on immunoSEQ multiplex PCR, and the TCRdb table lists in-frame clones only, not all of them. In the table there are about 140,000 clones, around 90% of which are singletons. Sequencing was carried out using peripheral blood. The origin of the receptors is a woman aged 60 to 75 with acute or convalescent COVID-19.

This rearrangement joins TRBV19 to TRBJ1-4; D gene uncertain. Deletions cut 5 bases from V and 5 bases from J, with 15 bases between. The germline gives CDR1 LNHDA, CDR2 SQIVND (reference sequence). The CDR3 loop spans 15 amino acids. The CDR3 reads CASSPTQISNEKLFF. DNA of the CDR3: TGTGCCAGTAGTCCCACACAGATTTCGAATGAAAAACTGTTTTTT.

The V and J genes are TRBV13 and TRBJ2-3; maybe TRBD2 (5 bases). Trimming took off 4 bases at V and 0 bases at J, with 14 bases between the two ends. Per the germline V gene, CDR1 is PRHDT and CDR2 is FYEKMQ (reference sequence). This CDR3 comprises 16 residues. CDR3 in DNA: TGTGCCAGCAGCTACCGGGGTCGACGGAGCACAGATACGCAGTATTTT. This translates into CASSYRGRRSTDTQYF.

The sample holds a few counts of this clone. This rearrangement joins TRBV24-1 to TRBJ1-2; tentative D call: TRBD1 (5 bases). Per the germline V gene, CDR1 is KGHDR and CDR2 is SFDVKD. Trimming took 4 bases from V and 13 from J, leaving 15 bases between them. CDR3 length equals 12 residues. In DNA form, the CDR3 reads TGTGCCACCAGTGACCCTGCGGGGGATTTCACCTTC. Its protein product is CATSDPAGDFTF.

V is TRBV6-2 or TRBV6-3 and J is TRBJ2-5; TRBD2 aligns across 7 bases. CDR1 MNHEY and CDR2 SVGEGT come from the germline V gene. The CDR3 runs 13 residues. Unmatched junction bases numbered 5, after V lost 5 bases and J lost 5 bases. This CDR3 is CASSRGESETQYF. CDR3 sequence (DNA): TGTGCCAGCAGTCGGGGGGAGTCGGAGACCCAGTACTTC.

The J gene is TRBJ1-2, the V gene TRBV12-3 or TRBV12-4; possibly TRBD1 for D (5 bases). V was trimmed by 8 bases and J by 7 bases, leaving 14 bases between them. The CDR3 has 12 residues. DNA of the CDR3: TGTGCCAGCTCCACCCAGGGATCTGGCTACACCTTC. Protein product: CASSTQGSGYTF.

The chain joins TRBV19 to TRBJ2-7, with a tentative D call TRBD1 (6 bases). Germline V lookup: CDR1 LNHDA, CDR2 SQIVND (reference sequence). This CDR3 has 14 residues. Trimming pared 1 base from V and 4 bases from J, leaving 11 bases between. CDR3 residues: CASSIGPGEYEQYF. CDR3 coding DNA: TGTGCCAGTAGTATAGGTCCAGGGGAGTACGAGCAGTACTTC.

The rearrangement joins TRBV23-1 to TRBJ1-5, with 8 bases lining up with TRBD1. TRBV23-1 is an open reading frame, and its role is uncertain. V trimming: 2 bases; J trimming: 2 bases; junction bases outside the gene matches: 8. There are 17 residues in the CDR3. In DNA form, the CDR3 reads TGCGCCAGCAGTCAACCCTCGACAGGGGCAGGCAATCAGCCCCAGCATTTT. Translated, it gives CASSQPSTGAGNQPQHF.

The chain couples TRBV28 to TRBJ1-3; 7 positions match TRBD1. Trimming took 8 bases from V and 4 from J; bases not matched to a gene: 8. The CDR3 spans 14 residues. Germline V gives CDR1 MDHEN, CDR2 SYDVKM. DNA of the CDR3: TGTGCCAGCGTAAAGGGACAGAGGGGAAACACCATATATTTT. Amino acid sequence: CASVKGQRGNTIYF.

The J gene is TRBJ1-5, the V gene TRBV3-1 (or the pseudogene TRBV3-2); the D is unclear. The CDR3 is made up of 13 amino acids. Between the trimmed V and J ends, which lost 0 bases and 3 bases, there was a span of 3 bases. CDR1 and CDR2 from the germline V gene are LGHDT and YNNKEL (reference sequence). Here the CDR3 reads CASSQEYNQPQHF. For the CDR3, the DNA is TGTGCCAGCAGCCAAGAGTACAATCAGCCCCAGCATTTT.

In its sample, this clone was seen once. V and J are TRBV10-2 and TRBJ2-3, with 11 bases lining up with TRBD2. The CDR3 has 16 amino acids. The V gene end was trimmed by 3 bases and the J gene end by 3 bases; junction bases not matched to a gene: 5. Germline V CDR1 and CDR2: WSHSY, SAAADI. CDR3 loop: CASSERLAGGTDTQYF. CDR3 coding DNA: TGCGCCAGCAGTGAACGGCTAGCGGGGGGAACAGATACGCAGTATTTT.

V gene TRBV12-3 or TRBV12-4 combines with J gene TRBJ2-5, with D maybe TRBD1 (5 bases). Between the trimmed V and J ends, which lost 1 base and 4 bases, there was a span of 7 bases. The CDR3 runs 13 residues. CDR3 residues: CASSLGQRETQYF. The CDR3 DNA sequence: TGTGCCAGCAGTTTAGGACAGCGAGAGACCCAGTACTTC.

V gene TRBV18 combines with J gene TRBJ1-2; no clear D. Germline V gives CDR1 KGHSH, CDR2 LQKENI. The V end was cut by 0 bases, the J end by 8 bases, with 16 bases between. The CDR3 covers 15 residues. CDR3 region: CASSPPATFVVGYTF. CDR3 nucleotides: TGTGCCAGCTCACCACCGGCAACCTTCGTCGTCGGCTACACCTTC.

The J gene is TRBJ1-5, the V gene TRBV5-6, with a possible D match to TRBD1 (6 bases). The V end was cut by 4 bases, the J end by 4 bases, with 12 bases between. Germline CDR1 reads SGHDT; CDR2 reads YYEEEE. The CDR3 is 14 residues long. DNA for the CDR3: TGTGCCAGCAGCGTGACAGGAGGTAATCAGCCCCAGCATTTT. It is translated as CASSVTGGNQPQHF.

J is TRBJ1-2 and V is TRBV7-2; D possibly corresponds to TRBD1 (5 bases). Germline values: CDR1 SGHTA, CDR2 FQGNSA. The CDR3 is 15 residues long. Trimming pared 1 base from V and 5 bases from J, leaving 14 bases between. The DNA for the CDR3 is TGTGCCAGCAGCTTAGGACAGTCGAAGCAATATGGCTACACCTTC. Translation: CASSLGQSKQYGYTF.

The rearrangement uses TRBV2 and TRBJ1-2; 9 bases map to TRBD1. Germline CDR1 reads SNHLY; CDR2 reads FYNNEI. The CDR3 extends over 15 amino acids. Trimming cost V 4 bases and J 6 bases; bases outside gene matches: 9. The CDR3 nucleotides read TGTGCCAGCAGTGTCAGCGGGGGACAGGGTGATGGCTACACCTTC. Amino acids: CASSVSGGQGDGYTF.

The chain joins TRBV10-3 to TRBJ2-6; a possible D gene is TRBD1 (6 bases). This CDR3 contains 17 residues. Deletions cut 0 bases from V and 2 bases from J, with 11 bases between. The V gene's germline CDR1 is ENHRY and CDR2 SYGVKD. The CDR3 region has the DNA TGTGCCATCAGTGAGTCGGGGGCCAGGGCTGGGGCCAACGTCCTGACTTTC. It encodes CAISESGARAGANVLTF.

This clone was recorded once. The CDR3 loop reads CASSQDSSGTEAFF. The CDR3 DNA is TGCGCCAGCAGCCAAGATTCATCCGGTACTGAAGCTTTCTTT. V and J are TRBV4-3 and TRBJ1-1; D is undetermined. The CDR3 has 14 amino acids. V lost 0 bases, J lost 5 bases, and 10 bases lay in between. CDR1 and CDR2 (germline): LGHNA, YSLEER.

V gene TRBV3-1 (or the pseudogene TRBV3-2) combines with J gene TRBJ2-2; 8 bases match TRBD1. The CDR3 totals 16 residues. The junction had 10 bases not matched to a gene; V was cut back by 4 bases and J by 6 bases. Germline CDR1 reads LGHDT; CDR2 reads YNNKEL (reference sequence). DNA of the CDR3: TGTGCCAGCAGCCCCGGGACAGGTCGTAGGTCCGGGGAGCTGTTTTTT. Translated: CASSPGTGRRSGELFF.

This chain joins TRBV30 and TRBJ1-5, with D perhaps TRBD1 (5 bases). The CDR3 is 13 residues long. Germline lookup yields CDR1 GTSNPN and CDR2 SVGIG (reference sequence). V was shortened by 2 bases and J by 1 base, with 6 bases between the two germline ends. CDR3 in DNA: TGTGCCTGGAGTACAGGAAGCAATCAGCCCCAGCATTTT. Its translation: CAWSTGSNQPQHF.

This clone was picked up one time. This chain joins TRBV3-1 (or the pseudogene TRBV3-2) and TRBJ1-5; D is perhaps TRBD1 (5 bases). The V gene's germline CDR1 is LGHDT and CDR2 YNNKEL (reference sequence). V was shortened by 3 bases and J by 2 bases, with 8 bases between the two germline ends. The CDR3 loop spans 14 amino acids. The CDR3 here is CASSHGGGNQPQHF. Here the CDR3 DNA reads TGTGCCAGCAGCCATGGGGGGGGCAATCAGCCCCAGCATTTT.

This chain uses TRBV7-6 with TRBJ1-1; TRBD1 agrees at 9 bases. V was clipped by 0 bases and J by 4 bases; unmatched bases: 3. The length of the CDR3 is 15 residues. Germline V lookup: CDR1 SGHVS, CDR2 FNYEAQ. The CDR3 here is CASSLAGQGGTEAFF. The CDR3, as DNA: TGTGCCAGCAGCTTAGCGGGACAGGGAGGCACTGAAGCTTTCTTT.

V gene TRBV3-1 (or the pseudogene TRBV3-2) combines with J gene TRBJ1-5, with D tentatively TRBD1 (5 bases). This CDR3 comprises 14 residues. The V end was cut by 1 base, the J end by 4 bases, with 8 bases between. Germline CDR1 reads LGHDT; CDR2 reads YNNKEL (reference sequence). CDR3 residues: CASSQVGGNQPQHF. The CDR3 bases are TGTGCCAGCAGCCAAGTGGGGGGAAATCAGCCCCAGCATTTT.

Written as DNA, the CDR3 is TGTGCCTGGAGTCCAGGAGGGAAGGCGACTGAAGCTTTCTTT. This translates into CAWSPGGKATEAFF. V and J are TRBV30 and TRBJ1-1, with D uncertain. Germline loops: CDR1 GTSNPN, CDR2 SVGIG (reference sequence). Trimming stripped 2 bases from V and 5 bases from J, with 15 bases between. This CDR3 has 14 residues.

V is TRBV24-1 and J is TRBJ1-1; D perhaps matches TRBD1 (5 bases). The CDR3 covers 16 residues. Germline V lookup: CDR1 KGHDR, CDR2 SFDVKD. V lost 2 bases to trimming and J lost 0 bases, with 12 bases between them. CDR3 region: CATSDSDQGMNTEAFF. CDR3 coding DNA: TGTGCCACCAGTGATTCAGACCAGGGTATGAACACTGAAGCTTTCTTT.

This chain connects TRBV7-2 to TRBJ1-2, with D hard to call. In germline, CDR1 is SGHTA, CDR2 FQGNSA. V shed 5 bases and J shed 11 bases, with 18 bases lying between them. The CDR3 contains 13 residues. In DNA form, the CDR3 reads TGTGCCAGCAGCCCGTTCGAGCGGTTTGGGTACACCTTC. The encoded protein is CASSPFERFGYTF.